This T cell receptor beta chain was sequenced for a study of T-cell reconstitution after alpha-beta-depleted transplantation in children. The length of the CDR3 is 18 residues. Molecular barcoding with unique molecular identifiers was used for the TCRbeta library. TCRdb re-analysed the PCR reads in MiXCR, keeping a single row per CDR3 protein. The sample has a few hundred thousand distinct CDR3 sequences, over 9% seen once. A note on this clonotype: Germline is not matched at one junction end, which may reflect a read error.

V and J are TRBV12-3 or TRBV12-4 and TRBJ1-2, with 12 bases lining up with TRBD1. The source of this sequence is a human donor who donated a stem cell graft to a child with acute lymphoblastic leukemia. Sequencing was performed on PBMCs from the stem cell graft donor, taken from the stem cell graft. Here the CDR3 DNA reads TGTACCAGCAGTTTAGCGGGGACAGGGGGCTATCCTGGGTATGGCTACACCTTC. This translates into CTSSLAGTGGYPGYGYTF.